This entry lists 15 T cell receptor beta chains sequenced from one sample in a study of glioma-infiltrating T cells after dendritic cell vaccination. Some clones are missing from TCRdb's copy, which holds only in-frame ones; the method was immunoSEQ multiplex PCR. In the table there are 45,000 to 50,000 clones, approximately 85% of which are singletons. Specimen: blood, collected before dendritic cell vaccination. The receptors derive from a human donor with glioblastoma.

For the CDR3, the DNA is TGTGCCAGCAGCAAATATTGGCCCTCGGGACAGGGCCCCAAGTACGAGGAGGCCGAGCAGTACTTC. As protein: CASSKYWPSGQGPKYEEAEQYF. The V call is TRBV21-1, the J call TRBJ2-7; the D call in the table, TRBD1, was not verified against the DNA. TRBV21-1 is given as a pseudogene. The CDR3 length is 22 residues.

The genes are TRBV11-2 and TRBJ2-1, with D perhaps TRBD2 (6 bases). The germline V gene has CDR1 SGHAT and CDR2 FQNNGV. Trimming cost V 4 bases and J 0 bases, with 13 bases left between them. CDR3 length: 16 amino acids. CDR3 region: CASSSGGESSYNEQFF. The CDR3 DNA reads TGTGCCAGCAGCTCTGGAGGGGAGAGCTCCTACAATGAGCAGTTCTTC.

In DNA form, the CDR3 reads TGTGCCATCAGTGGGACAGTTTATGGCTACACCTTC. This encodes CAISGTVYGYTF. The chain uses TRBV10-3 and TRBJ1-2; perhaps TRBD1 as D (6 bases). V gave up 4 bases and J gave up 5 bases, with 8 bases separating them. The CDR3 spans 12 residues. Germline loops: CDR1 ENHRY, CDR2 SYGVKD.

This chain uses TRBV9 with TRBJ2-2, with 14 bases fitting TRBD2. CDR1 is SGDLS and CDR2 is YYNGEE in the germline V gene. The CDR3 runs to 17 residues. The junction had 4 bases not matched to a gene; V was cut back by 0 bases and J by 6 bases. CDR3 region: CASSVEGTSGRPGELFF. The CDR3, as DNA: TGTGCCAGCAGCGTAGAGGGGACTAGCGGGAGACCCGGGGAGCTGTTTTTT. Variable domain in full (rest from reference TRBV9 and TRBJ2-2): DSGVTQTPKHLITATGQRVTLRCSPRSGDLSVYWYQQSLDQGLQFLIQYYNGEERAKGNILERFSAQQFPDLHSELNLSSLELGDSALYFCASSVEGTSGRPGELFFGEGSRLTVL.

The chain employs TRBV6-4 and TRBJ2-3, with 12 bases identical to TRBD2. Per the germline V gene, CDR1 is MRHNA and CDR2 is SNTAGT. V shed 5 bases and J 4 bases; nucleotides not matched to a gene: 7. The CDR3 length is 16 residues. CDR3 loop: CASSRLAGEGSDTQYF. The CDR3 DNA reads TGTGCCAGCAGTCGACTAGCGGGAGAAGGTTCAGATACGCAGTATTTT.

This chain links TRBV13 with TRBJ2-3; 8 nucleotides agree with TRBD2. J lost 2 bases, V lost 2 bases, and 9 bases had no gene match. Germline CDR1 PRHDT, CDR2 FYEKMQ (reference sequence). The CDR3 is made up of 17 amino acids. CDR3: CASSLSLRGEITDTQYF. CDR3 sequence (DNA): TGTGCCAGCAGCTTAAGTTTGCGGGGGGAAATCACAGATACGCAGTATTTT.

The CDR3 nucleotides read TGTGCCAGTAGTAGCGACAGGGGGCGCCCCGGAACTAATGAAAAACTGTTTTTT. Protein product: CASSSDRGRPGTNEKLFF. The V and J genes are TRBV19 and TRBJ1-4, with 10 bases lining up with TRBD1. The CDR3 covers 18 residues. The V gene end was trimmed by 4 bases and the J gene end by 1 base; junction bases not matched to a gene: 9. CDR1 LNHDA and CDR2 SQIVND come from the germline V gene (reference sequence).

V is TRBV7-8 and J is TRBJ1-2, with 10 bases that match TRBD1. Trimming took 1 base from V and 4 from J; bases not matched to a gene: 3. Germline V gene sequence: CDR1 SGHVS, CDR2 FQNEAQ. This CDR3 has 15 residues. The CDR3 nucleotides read TGTGCCAGCAGCTTAGGAGGACAGGGGGTCTATGGCTACACCTTC. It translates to CASSLGGQGVYGYTF.

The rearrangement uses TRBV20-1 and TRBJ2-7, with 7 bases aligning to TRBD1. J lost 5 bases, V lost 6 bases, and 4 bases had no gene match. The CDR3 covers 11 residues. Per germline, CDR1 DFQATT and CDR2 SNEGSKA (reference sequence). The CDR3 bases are TGCAGTGCGGGGACAGAGCACGAGCAGTACTTC. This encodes CSAGTEHEQYF.

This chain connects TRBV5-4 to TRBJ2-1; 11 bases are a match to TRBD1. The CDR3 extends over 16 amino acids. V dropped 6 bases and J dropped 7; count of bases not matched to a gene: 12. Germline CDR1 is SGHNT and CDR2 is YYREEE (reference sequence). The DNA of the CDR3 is TGTGCCAGCAAAATGACCGGGACAGGGGGAAATAATGAGCAGTTCTTC. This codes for CASKMTGTGGNNEQFF.

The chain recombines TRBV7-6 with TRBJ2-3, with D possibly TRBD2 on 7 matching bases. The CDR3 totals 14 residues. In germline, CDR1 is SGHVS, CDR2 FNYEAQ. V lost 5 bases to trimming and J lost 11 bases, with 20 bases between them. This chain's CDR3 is CASSDRGAEFGQYF. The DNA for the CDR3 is TGTGCCAGCAGCGATCGGGGGGCAGAGTTCGGGCAGTATTTT.

CDR3 in DNA: TGTGCCAGCAGTTTAACAGGGGGCCGCACTGAAGCTTTCTTT. Protein product: CASSLTGGRTEAFF. The chain employs TRBV27 and TRBJ1-1, with 9 positions matching TRBD1. The CDR3 has 14 residues. With 2 bases clipped from V and 4 bases from J, the junction kept 2 bases outside the gene matches. Germline assignment: CDR1 MNHEY and CDR2 SMNVEV (reference sequence).

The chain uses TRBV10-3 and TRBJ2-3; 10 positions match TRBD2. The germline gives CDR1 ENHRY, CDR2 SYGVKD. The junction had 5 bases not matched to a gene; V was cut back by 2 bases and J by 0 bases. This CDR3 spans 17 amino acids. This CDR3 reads CAISETSGDTSTDTQYF. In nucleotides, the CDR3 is TGTGCCATCAGTGAGACTAGCGGGGACACTAGCACAGATACGCAGTATTTT.

CDR3 DNA sequence: TGTGCCAGCAGCCCTCCAGGGGGCAGGAATGGCTACACCTTC. This encodes CASSPPGGRNGYTF. The chain links TRBV11-3 to TRBJ1-2; 8 bases line up with TRBD1. Germline assignment: CDR1 SGHNT and CDR2 YENEEA. V lost 5 bases and J lost 6; bases outside the gene matches: 8. The CDR3 sequence is 14 residues long.

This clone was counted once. The CDR3: CSVETGTGNQPQHF. CDR3 nucleotides: TGCAGCGTTGAAACCGGGACAGGCAATCAGCCCCAGCATTTT. V and J are TRBV29-1 and TRBJ1-5; 7 bases align to TRBD1. Germline assignment: CDR1 SQVTM and CDR2 ANQGSEA. V shed 2 bases, J shed 2 bases, and the junction held 3 bases outside the gene matches. The CDR3 consists of 14 residues.